This T cell receptor (beta chain) was identified in a study of patients and donors after allogeneic stem cell transplantation. This clonotype was seen more than once but under ten times. One entry per CDR3 protein results from TCRdb running MiXCR on the RT-PCR reads. The sample carries hundreds of thousands of distinct CDR3 sequences, 16% recorded once. The CDR3 spans 15 residues. V lost 2 bases and J 4 bases, leaving 12 bases between the germline ends. The germline V gene encodes CDR1 SGHTA and CDR2 FQGNSA. This TCR was recovered from a human donor who was either an allogeneic HSCT recipient or a stem cell or donor lymphocyte infusion donor (not recorded which). It is not recorded whose cells these are; they may come from a transplant donor. Sequenced: blood, either unsorted or a sorted T cell fraction (not recorded which). The chain links TRBV7-2 to TRBJ1-3; D perhaps matches TRBD1 (6 bases). CDR3 in DNA: TGTGCCAGCAGCTTAACAGGGCCGGCCGGAAACACCATATATTTT. This codes for CASSLTGPAGNTIYF.